This T cell receptor beta chain was sequenced for a study of Graves' ophthalmopathy and Graves' hyperthyroidism. For the study at large: There was a collection of peripheral blood at initial diagnosis, before any treatment.

At least ten counts were recorded for this clonotype. The CDR3 loop spans 13 amino acids. V dropped 7 bases and J dropped 5 bases, with 18 bases sitting between them. The germline V gene encodes CDR1 SQVTM and CDR2 ANQGSEA. Transcripts of RNA were the source for amplifying TCR beta CDR3 regions. Amplification began with first-round RT-PCR using HTBI primers, then second-round multiplex PCR was performed. From the multiplex PCR reads, TCRdb called clonotypes with MiXCR, one entry per CDR3 protein. The sample holds approximately 700,000 distinct CDR3 sequences, 35% to 50% seen once. The chain has TRBV29-1 and TRBJ2-7, with a weak D call TRBD1 (7 bases). This receptor was identified in an adult man with Graves' ophthalmopathy. The sequenced material came from peripheral blood. The CDR3 DNA reads as TGCAGCGGTCGAGCAGGGGGGACGAACGAGCAGTACTTC. It translates to CSGRAGGTNEQYF.